This T cell receptor beta chain was captured by sequencing in a study of Graves' ophthalmopathy and Graves' hyperthyroidism. Turning to the study itself: No ophthalmopathy within 18 months of follow-up signified stable hyperthyroidism.

CDR3 regions of TCR beta were amplified from RNA transcripts. RT-PCR in the first round used HTBI primers; a second-round multiplex PCR followed. In TCRdb, the multiplex PCR reads were re-called with MiXCR into one record per CDR3 protein. The sample consists of over a million distinct CDR3 sequences, about two fifths of them appearing once. V was clipped by 5 bases and J by 4 bases; unmatched bases: 9. CDR3 length equals 16 residues. The germline CDR1 and CDR2 sequences are SGHRS and YFSETQ. The chain couples TRBV5-1 to TRBJ2-2, with 9 nucleotides matching TRBD1. The source of this sequence is an adult man with Graves' hyperthyroidism. The sequencing input was peripheral blood or thyroid tissue (not recorded which). The CDR3 DNA follows: TGCGCCAGCAGTCAAGCCGGGACAGGGATCACCGGGGAGCTGTTTTTT. This encodes CASSQAGTGITGELFF.